Listed here are 9 T cell receptor beta chains from one sample, sequenced in a study of blood T cell repertoires in COVID-19. TCRdb keeps only in-frame clones here, not all; method: immunoSEQ multiplex PCR. The table records 130,000 to 150,000 clones, about 80% of them present only once. Input material: peripheral blood. These receptors originate from a human donor in a cohort sampled during active COVID-19.

The chain links TRBV23-1 to TRBJ2-6, with TRBD1 matching over 8 bases. TRBV23-1 is reported as an ORF; its role is uncertain. The V segment lost 3 bases and the J segment 0 bases; nucleotides outside the gene matches: 19. The CDR3 is 22 residues long. The CDR3 sequence is CASSHHLRDRGFKLSGANVLTF. The CDR3 bases are TGCGCCAGCAGTCACCACCTCCGAGACAGGGGTTTTAAGCTCTCTGGGGCCAACGTCCTGACTTTC.

The CDR3 sequence is CASGIGERSPLHF. In DNA form, the CDR3 reads TGTGCCAGCGGTATTGGGGAGCGGTCACCCCTCCACTTT. V gene TRBV3-1 (or the pseudogene TRBV3-2) combines with J gene TRBJ1-6; D is unclear. The V gene's germline CDR1 is LGHDT and CDR2 YNNKEL (reference sequence). Trimming removed 8 bases at V and 10 bases at J, with 15 bases between. The CDR3 has 13 amino acids.

This chain connects TRBV29-1 to TRBJ1-2; unclear D gene. The CDR3 is 16 amino acids. Germline V lookup: CDR1 SQVTM, CDR2 ANQGSEA. V was cut by 5 bases and J by 0 bases, with 19 bases left in between. This CDR3 is CSVTSGLSPANYGYTF. CDR3 bases: TGCAGCGTTACGTCGGGTCTCTCTCCTGCTAACTATGGCTACACCTTC.

V gene TRBV6-6 combines with J gene TRBJ1-2; unclear D gene. V gave up 6 bases and J gave up 7 bases, with 9 bases separating them. The CDR3 contains 11 residues. Germline V gene sequence: CDR1 MNHNY, CDR2 SVGAGI (reference sequence). The CDR3 region is CASSPLGGYTF. CDR3 in DNA: TGTGCCAGCAGCCCGCTCGGTGGCTACACCTTC.

The CDR3 DNA is TGTGCCAGCAGGAAAACGGGGTTTAATGAGCAGTTCTTC. This codes for CASRKTGFNEQFF. The chain employs TRBV5-6 and TRBJ2-1; tentatively, D is TRBD2 (5 bases). The V and J ends lost 5 bases and 7 bases respectively, with 13 bases between them. CDR3 length equals 13 residues. The V gene's germline CDR1 is SGHDT and CDR2 YYEEEE.

This sequence joins TRBV7-2 and TRBJ1-1, with a weak D call TRBD1 (6 bases). In germline, CDR1 is SGHTA, CDR2 FQGNSA. The CDR3 is made up of 13 amino acids. V was trimmed by 2 bases and J by 5 bases, leaving 9 bases between them. The CDR3 sequence: CASSLYRDTEAFF. The CDR3 DNA reads as TGTGCCAGCAGCTTATACAGGGATACTGAAGCTTTCTTT.

The J gene is TRBJ1-6, the V gene TRBV9, with a tentative D call TRBD1 (6 bases). The V and J ends lost 2 bases and 6 bases respectively, with 18 bases between them. Germline CDR1 is SGDLS and CDR2 is YYNGEE. CDR3 length equals 17 residues. As DNA, the CDR3 is TGTGCCAGCAGCGTCAGGACAGCAGTCGGCCCTAATTCACCCCTCCACTTT. This encodes CASSVRTAVGPNSPLHF.

The CDR3 here is CASSLRGSSYNEQFF. The CDR3, as DNA: TGCGCCAGCAGCTTGAGGGGAAGCTCCTACAATGAGCAGTTCTTC. This sequence joins TRBV5-1 and TRBJ2-1, with D possibly TRBD1 on 5 matching bases. The germline CDR1 and CDR2 sequences are SGHRS and YFSETQ. The CDR3 runs to 15 residues. Trimming took off 1 base at V and 0 bases at J, with 8 bases between the two ends. Drawing the rest from reference TRBV5-1 and TRBJ2-1, the complete variable domain is KAGVTQTPRYLIKTRGQQVTLSCSPISGHRSVSWYQQTPGQGLQFLFEYFSETQRNKGNFPGRFSGRQFSNSRSEMNVSTLELGDSALYLCASSLRGSSYNEQFFGPGTRLTVL.

This chain uses TRBV27 with TRBJ2-3; possibly TRBD2 for D (8 bases). The V and J ends lost 8 bases and 4 bases respectively, with 31 bases between them. The germline gives CDR1 MNHEY, CDR2 SMNVEV (reference sequence). The length of the CDR3 is 19 residues. The CDR3 loop is CASPVRNSGTVREPDTQYF. The DNA for the CDR3 is TGTGCCAGCCCTGTTCGGAATAGCGGGACAGTAAGGGAACCAGATACGCAGTATTTT.